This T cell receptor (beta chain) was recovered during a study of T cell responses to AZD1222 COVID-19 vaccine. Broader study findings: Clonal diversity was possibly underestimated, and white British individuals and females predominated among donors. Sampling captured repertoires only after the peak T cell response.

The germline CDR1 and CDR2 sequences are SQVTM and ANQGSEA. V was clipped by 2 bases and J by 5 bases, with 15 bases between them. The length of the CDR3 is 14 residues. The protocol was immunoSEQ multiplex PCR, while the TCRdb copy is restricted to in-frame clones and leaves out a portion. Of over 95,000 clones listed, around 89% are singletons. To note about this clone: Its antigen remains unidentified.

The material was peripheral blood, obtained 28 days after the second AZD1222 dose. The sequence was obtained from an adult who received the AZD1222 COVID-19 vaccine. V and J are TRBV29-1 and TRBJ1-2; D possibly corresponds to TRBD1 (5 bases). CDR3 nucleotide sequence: TGCAGCGTTGAATACCCGGGGGGGAAGTATGGCTACACCTTC. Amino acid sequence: CSVEYPGGKYGYTF.